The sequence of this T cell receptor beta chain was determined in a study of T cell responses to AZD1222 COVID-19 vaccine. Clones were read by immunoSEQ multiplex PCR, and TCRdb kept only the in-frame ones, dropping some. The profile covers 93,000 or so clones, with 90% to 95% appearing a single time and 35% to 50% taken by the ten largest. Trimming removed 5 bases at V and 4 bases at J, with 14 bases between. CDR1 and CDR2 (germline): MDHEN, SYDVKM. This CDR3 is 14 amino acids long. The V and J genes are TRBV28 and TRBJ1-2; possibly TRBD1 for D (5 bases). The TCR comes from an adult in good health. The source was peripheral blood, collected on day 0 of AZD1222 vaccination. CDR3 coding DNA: TGTGCCAGCAGTGTTGGGGCCGGGCCCTATGGCTACACCTTC. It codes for CASSVGAGPYGYTF.